These T cell receptor beta chains were read from a single sample in a study of lymphopenia after photon versus proton radiotherapy. Assay used: immunoSEQ multiplex PCR; TCRdb lists only in-frame clones, some missing. In the table there are about 83,000 clones, around 82% of which are singletons. The sequences come from peripheral blood, collected from a patient treated with proton-based radiotherapy. These receptors were obtained from a man between 60 and 75 years old with pancreatic cancer. CDR3s include the opening cysteine and the closing phenylalanine or tryptophan. Fields, in order: V gene, J gene, D gene, clone size, CDR3 DNA, CDR3 protein. A D gene is named only where the DNA matches it firmly. The size of a clone is reported for some rows only, either as once, few or many, or as a class for expanded clones.

v_gene: TRBV5-1; j_gene: TRBJ2-7; d_gene: NA; abundance: NA; CDR3nt: TGCGCCAGCAGCTTATACTCAACAAGCTCCTACGAGCAGTACTTC; CDR3aa: CASSLYSTSSYEQYF
v_gene: TRBV15; j_gene: TRBJ2-1; d_gene: NA; abundance: NA; CDR3nt: TGTGCCACCAGCAGGCAACGAAGCTCCTACAATGAGCAGTTCTTC; CDR3aa: CATSRQRSSYNEQFF
v_gene: TRBV6-4; j_gene: TRBJ2-2; d_gene: NA; abundance: NA; CDR3nt: TGTGCCAGCAGTGACGAGGAGGGGGGGGAGCTGTTTTTT; CDR3aa: CASSDEEGGELFF
v_gene: TRBV28; j_gene: TRBJ1-5; d_gene: NA; abundance: NA; CDR3nt: TGTGCCAGCAGTTTATTGCAGGGGACGAGCAATCAGCCCCAGCATTTT; CDR3aa: CASSLLQGTSNQPQHF
v_gene: TRBV10-2; j_gene: TRBJ2-7; d_gene: NA; abundance: NA; CDR3nt: TGCGCCAGCAGCCCCACCCTTTACGAGCAGTACTTC; CDR3aa: CASSPTLYEQYF
v_gene: TRBV10-1; j_gene: TRBJ2-1; d_gene: TRBD2; abundance: NA; CDR3nt: TGCGCCAGCAGTGATTTTGCGACTAGCGGGAGAAAGGATGAGCAGTTCTTC; CDR3aa: CASSDFATSGRKDEQFF
v_gene: TRBV10-3; j_gene: TRBJ2-1; d_gene: NA; abundance: once; CDR3nt: TGTGCCACGGGGTCTGGACTTCTTTTAGATGAGCAGTTCTTC; CDR3aa: CATGSGLLLDEQFF
v_gene: TRBV18; j_gene: TRBJ1-1; d_gene: NA; abundance: NA; CDR3nt: TGTGCCAGCTGTCGGGGCGGGGCGAACACTGAAGCTTTCTTT; CDR3aa: CASCRGGANTEAFF
v_gene: TRBV30; j_gene: TRBJ1-1; d_gene: NA; abundance: NA; CDR3nt: TGTGCCTGGAGTCAGGAGGTCACTGAAGCTTTCTTT; CDR3aa: CAWSQEVTEAFF
v_gene: TRBV30; j_gene: TRBJ2-5; d_gene: TRBD2; abundance: once; CDR3nt: TGTGCCTGGGGACTAGCGGGAGGGAAGACCCAGTACTTC; CDR3aa: CAWGLAGGKTQYF
v_gene: TRBV6-5; j_gene: TRBJ2-1; d_gene: NA; abundance: NA; CDR3nt: TGTGCCAGCGGACCTCCGGGGACCTACAATGAGCAGTTCTTC; CDR3aa: CASGPPGTYNEQFF
v_gene: TRBV27; j_gene: TRBJ2-7; d_gene: NA; abundance: many; CDR3nt: TGTGCCAGCAGTTTGGGAGGAGGGAGCGGAACCTACGAGCAGTACTTC; CDR3aa: CASSLGGGSGTYEQYF
v_gene: TRBV7-6; j_gene: TRBJ2-3; d_gene: TRBD2; abundance: NA; CDR3nt: TGTGCCAGCAGATCTGTAACACTAGCGCCCAGTACAGATACGCAGTATTTT; CDR3aa: CASRSVTLAPSTDTQYF
v_gene: TRBV2; j_gene: TRBJ2-7; d_gene: NA; abundance: NA; CDR3nt: TGTGCCAGCAGTGTGCTCTATTACGAGCAGTACTTC; CDR3aa: CASSVLYYEQYF
v_gene: TRBV5-1; j_gene: TRBJ2-1; d_gene: TRBD2; abundance: NA; CDR3nt: TGCGCCAGCAGCTTGGCAGCGGGGGTTGCCTACAATGAGCAGTTCTTC; CDR3aa: CASSLAAGVAYNEQFF
v_gene: TRBV6-1; j_gene: TRBJ2-7; d_gene: NA; abundance: NA; CDR3nt: TGTGCCACCCATACCTACGAGCAGTACTTC; CDR3aa: CATHTYEQYF
v_gene: TRBV5-1; j_gene: TRBJ2-7; d_gene: NA; abundance: once; CDR3nt: TGCGCCAGCAGCACGGGACATTACGAGCAGTACTTC; CDR3aa: CASSTGHYEQYF
v_gene: TRBV6-1; j_gene: TRBJ1-1; d_gene: NA; abundance: NA; CDR3nt: TGTGCCAGCAGTGAAGTTCAGGGGAGCACTGAAGCTTTCTTT; CDR3aa: CASSEVQGSTEAFF
v_gene: TRBV19; j_gene: TRBJ1-1; d_gene: NA; abundance: few; CDR3nt: TGTGCCAGTAGTTCCAGGAACACTGAAGCTTTCTTT; CDR3aa: CASSSRNTEAFF
v_gene: TRBV18; j_gene: TRBJ2-5; d_gene: TRBD2; abundance: NA; CDR3nt: TGTGCCAGCTCACCCGGGACTAGCGGGAGATCGGGCCAAGAGACCCAGTACTTC; CDR3aa: CASSPGTSGRSGQETQYF
v_gene: TRBV6-1; j_gene: TRBJ2-1; d_gene: NA; abundance: NA; CDR3nt: TGTGCCAGCATTCCTAGGACACGGGGCAATGAGCAGTTCTTC; CDR3aa: CASIPRTRGNEQFF
v_gene: TRBV14; j_gene: TRBJ1-1; d_gene: TRBD1; abundance: NA; CDR3nt: TGTGCCAGCAGCCATAGACAGGGGGTGAACACTGAAGCTTTCTTT; CDR3aa: CASSHRQGVNTEAFF
v_gene: TRBV15; j_gene: TRBJ2-2; d_gene: NA; abundance: NA; CDR3nt: TGTGCCACCAGCAGGGTTACCACCGGGGAGCTGTTTTTT; CDR3aa: CATSRVTTGELFF
v_gene: TRBV4-2; j_gene: TRBJ1-5; d_gene: NA; abundance: NA; CDR3nt: TGTGCCAGCAGCCAAGGCGCAAGTGGGAAGCCCCAGCATTTT; CDR3aa: CASSQGASGKPQHF
v_gene: TRBV7-2; j_gene: TRBJ2-1; d_gene: TRBD1; abundance: NA; CDR3nt: TGTGCCAGCAGCTTAAGCGGGACAGGGATGCGCAATGAGCAGTTCTTC; CDR3aa: CASSLSGTGMRNEQFF
v_gene: TRBV19; j_gene: TRBJ2-1; d_gene: TRBD1; abundance: few; CDR3nt: TGTGCCAGTAGTATTTGGACAGGCGAGCAGTTCTTC; CDR3aa: CASSIWTGEQFF
v_gene: TRBV28; j_gene: TRBJ2-2; d_gene: NA; abundance: NA; CDR3nt: TGTGCCAGCAGTTTACTCACCGGGGAGCTGTTTTTT; CDR3aa: CASSLLTGELFF
v_gene: TRBV7-2; j_gene: TRBJ1-3; d_gene: NA; abundance: NA; CDR3nt: TGTGCCAGCAGCCCCGCGGGGGGCCCTGGCGCTGGAAACACCATATATTTT; CDR3aa: CASSPAGGPGAGNTIYF
v_gene: TRBV6-5; j_gene: TRBJ2-2; d_gene: NA; abundance: NA; CDR3nt: TGTGCCAGCAAAGTGAGGAGGAACACCGGGGAGCTGTTTTTT; CDR3aa: CASKVRRNTGELFF
v_gene: TRBV14; j_gene: TRBJ2-6; d_gene: NA; abundance: NA; CDR3nt: TGTGCCAGCAGCCCGAACAGGGGGGGTTTAGCTGGGGCCAACGTCCTGACTTTC; CDR3aa: CASSPNRGGLAGANVLTF
v_gene: TRBV29-1; j_gene: TRBJ2-5; d_gene: NA; abundance: NA; CDR3nt: TGCAGCGTTAGGAGCGGGCAAGAGACCCAGTACTTC; CDR3aa: CSVRSGQETQYF
v_gene: TRBV5-1; j_gene: TRBJ1-3; d_gene: NA; abundance: NA; CDR3nt: TGCGCCAGCAGCCTCGGACAGAACTCTGGAAACACCATATATTTT; CDR3aa: CASSLGQNSGNTIYF
v_gene: TRBV7-9; j_gene: TRBJ2-2; d_gene: NA; abundance: NA; CDR3nt: TGTGCCAGCAGCTCCCAGTCGCGCACCGGGGAGCTGTTTTTT; CDR3aa: CASSSQSRTGELFF